Listed below are T cell receptor beta chains from one sample, sequenced in a study of blood T cell repertoires in COVID-19. Clones were read by immunoSEQ multiplex PCR, and TCRdb kept only the in-frame ones, dropping some. The sample records approximately 210,000 clones, roughly 77% being singletons. Sequenced input: PBMCs or T cells enriched from blood (not recorded which). The receptor set was obtained from a woman in her fifties or sixties with acute COVID-19. Both conserved end residues are part of each CDR3. D genes are given only for firm matches. Clone size appears in some rows only: once, few, many, or a class for an expanded clone.

d_call	v_call	j_call	clone_size	cdr3_aa	cdr3_nt
.	TRBV6-5	TRBJ1-1	.	CASSYDDRAEAFF	TGTGCCAGCAGTTACGATGACCGGGCTGAAGCTTTCTTT
.	TRBV5-1	TRBJ2-1	.	CASSFGDSQTYNEQFF	TGCGCCAGCAGCTTTGGAGACTCCCAGACCTACAATGAGCAGTTCTTC
.	TRBV14	TRBJ1-3	.	CASSLTRFGNTIYF	TGTGCCAGCAGCCTTACACGATTCGGAAACACCATATATTTT
TRBD1	TRBV2	TRBJ1-5	.	CASSRQGGVNQPQHF	TGTGCCAGCAGTCGACAGGGCGGGGTTAATCAGCCCCAGCATTTT
TRBD1	TRBV7-8	TRBJ1-2	.	CASSLERTGGVYGYTF	TGTGCCAGCAGCTTAGAGAGGACAGGGGGGGTCTATGGCTACACCTTC
.	TRBV5-1	TRBJ1-1	once	CASSLGGGVMNTEAFF	TGCGCCAGCAGCTTGGGGGGCGGTGTGATGAACACTGAAGCTTTCTTT
.	TRBV6-5	TRBJ1-6	.	CASNLQGNNSPLHF	TGTGCCAGCAATTTACAGGGAAACAATTCACCCCTCCACTTT
TRBD1	TRBV19	TRBJ2-7	.	CASTTKAGQGF	TGTGCCAGTACCACGAAAGCGGGACAGGGCTTC
TRBD1	TRBV12-3/TRBV12-4	TRBJ1-4	.	CASSRQGNEKLFF	TGTGCCAGCAGTCGACAGGGGAATGAAAAACTGTTTTTT
TRBD1	TRBV6-5	TRBJ1-2	.	CASSTGQGNGYTF	TGTGCCAGCAGTACGGGACAGGGTAATGGCTACACCTTC
.	TRBV7-9	TRBJ1-2	few	CASTLGGPNYGYTF	TGTGCCAGCACCTTAGGGGGGCCTAACTATGGCTACACCTTC
TRBD1	TRBV18	TRBJ1-1	.	CASWGQGDTEAFF	TGTGCCAGCTGGGGGCAGGGGGACACTGAAGCTTTCTTT
TRBD1	TRBV12-3/TRBV12-4	TRBJ1-1	.	CASRRDRAKAFF	TGTGCCAGCAGACGGGACAGGGCGAAAGCTTTCTTT
.	TRBV5-5	TRBJ2-2	.	CASSLAGRGPTGELFF	TGTGCCAGCAGCTTGGCTGGGCGGGGGCCCACCGGGGAGCTGTTTTTT
.	TRBV4-1	TRBJ2-3	.	CASSQVPVRSTDTQYF	TGCGCCAGCAGCCAAGTTCCAGTCCGATCCACAGATACGCAGTATTTT
.	TRBV3-1/TRBV3-2	TRBJ2-5	.	CASSQAMGAQETQYF	TGTGCCAGCAGCCAAGCTATGGGGGCCCAAGAGACCCAGTACTTC
TRBD2	TRBV6-4	TRBJ2-5	.	CASSDSTSSEAQYF	TGTGCCAGCAGTGACTCGACTAGCTCTGAGGCCCAGTACTTC
.	TRBV18	TRBJ2-1	few	CASSHPGWAYNEQFF	TGTGCCAGCTCACATCCAGGGTGGGCCTACAATGAGCAGTTCTTC
.	TRBV7-9	TRBJ2-5	.	CASRPLSRTTGEAQYF	TGTGCCAGCAGACCACTCTCTCGGACCACGGGGGAGGCCCAGTACTTC
TRBD1	TRBV7-9	TRBJ1-2	.	CASSLGTGGYGYTF	TGTGCCAGCAGCTTAGGGACAGGGGGCTATGGCTACACCTTC
.	TRBV14	TRBJ1-2	few	CASSHGREANYGYTF	TGTGCCAGCAGCCACGGCAGGGAGGCTAACTATGGCTACACCTTC
.	TRBV4-1	TRBJ1-1	.	CASNHVGRSEAFF	TGCGCCAGCAACCACGTTGGGAGGTCCGAAGCTTTCTTT
.	TRBV7-3	TRBJ2-1	.	CASSPDVKRAHEQFF	TGTGCCAGCAGCCCAGACGTCAAGAGGGCCCATGAGCAGTTCTTC
.	TRBV7-2	TRBJ2-5	.	CASSLGGIGDQETQYF	TGTGCCAGCAGCTTAGGAGGGATCGGGGACCAAGAGACCCAGTACTTC
TRBD1	TRBV30	TRBJ1-6	few	CAWRQGAAPLHF	TGTGCCTGGAGACAGGGGGCGGCACCCCTCCACTTT
.	TRBV6-1	TRBJ1-5	few	CASSEGAGQPQHF	TGTGCCAGCAGTGAAGGGGCAGGTCAGCCCCAGCATTTT